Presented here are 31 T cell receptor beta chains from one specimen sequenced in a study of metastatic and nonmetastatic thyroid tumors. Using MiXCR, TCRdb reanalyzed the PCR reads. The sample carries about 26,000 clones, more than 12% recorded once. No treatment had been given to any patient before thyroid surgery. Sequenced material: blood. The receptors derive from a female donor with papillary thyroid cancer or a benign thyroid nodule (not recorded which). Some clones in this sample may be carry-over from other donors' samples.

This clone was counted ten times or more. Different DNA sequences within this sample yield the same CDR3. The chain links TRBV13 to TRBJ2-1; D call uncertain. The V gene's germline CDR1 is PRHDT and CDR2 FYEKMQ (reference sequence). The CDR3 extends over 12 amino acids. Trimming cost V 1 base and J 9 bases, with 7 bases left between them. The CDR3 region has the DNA TGTGCCAGCAGCTTAGCGCGGAGTGAGCAGTTCTTC. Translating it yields CASSLARSEQFF.

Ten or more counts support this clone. CDR3: CSAPHGPQAYNEQFF. The CDR3 bases are TGCAGTGCCCCACACGGCCCACAGGCCTACAATGAGCAGTTCTTC. This sequence joins TRBV20-1 and TRBJ2-1, with D possibly being TRBD1 (5 bases). The germline V gene encodes CDR1 DFQATT and CDR2 SNEGSKA (reference sequence). The CDR3 runs to 15 residues. The V gene lost 6 bases and the J gene lost 2 bases, with 17 bases spanning the gap.

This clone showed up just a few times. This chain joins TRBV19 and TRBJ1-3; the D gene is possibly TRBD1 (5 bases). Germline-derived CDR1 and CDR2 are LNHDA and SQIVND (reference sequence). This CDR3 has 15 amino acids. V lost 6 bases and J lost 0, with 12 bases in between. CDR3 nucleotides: TGTGCCAGTAGACCGGACACCATCTCTGGAAACACCATATATTTT. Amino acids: CASRPDTISGNTIYF.

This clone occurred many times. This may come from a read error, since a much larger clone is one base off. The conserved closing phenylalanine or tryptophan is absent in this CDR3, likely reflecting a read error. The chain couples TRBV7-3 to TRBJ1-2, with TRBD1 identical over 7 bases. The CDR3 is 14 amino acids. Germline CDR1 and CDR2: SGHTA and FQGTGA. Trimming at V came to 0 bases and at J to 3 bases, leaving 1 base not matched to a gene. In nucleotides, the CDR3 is TGTGCCAGCAGCTTAACTGGGACAGACTATGGCTACACCTCC. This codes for CASSLTGTDYGYTS.

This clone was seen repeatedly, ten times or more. CDR3 sequence reads: CASSQTGSRPAYEQYF. CDR3 in DNA: TGTGCCAGCAGCCAAACCGGCTCTCGGCCCGCCTACGAGCAGTACTTC. V is TRBV3-1 and J is TRBJ2-7; D is unclear. Trimming shortened V by 2 bases and J by 2 bases, and 16 bases separated the two germline ends. CDR3 length: 16 amino acids. CDR1 is LGHDT, CDR2 YNNKEL, per germline (reference sequence).

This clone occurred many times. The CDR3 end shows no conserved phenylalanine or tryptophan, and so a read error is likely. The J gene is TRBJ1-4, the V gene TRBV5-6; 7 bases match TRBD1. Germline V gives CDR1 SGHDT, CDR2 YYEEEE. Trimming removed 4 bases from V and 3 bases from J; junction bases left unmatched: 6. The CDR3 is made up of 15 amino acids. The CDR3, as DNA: TGTGCCAGCAGCCAAGCCGGGACAGCTAATGAAAAACTGTTTCTT. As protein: CASSQAGTANEKLFL.

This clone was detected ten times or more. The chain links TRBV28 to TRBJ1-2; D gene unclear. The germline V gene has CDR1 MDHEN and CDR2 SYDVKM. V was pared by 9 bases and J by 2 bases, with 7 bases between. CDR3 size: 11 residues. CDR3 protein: CASQKNYGYTF. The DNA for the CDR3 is TGTGCCAGTCAGAAAAACTATGGCTACACCTTC.

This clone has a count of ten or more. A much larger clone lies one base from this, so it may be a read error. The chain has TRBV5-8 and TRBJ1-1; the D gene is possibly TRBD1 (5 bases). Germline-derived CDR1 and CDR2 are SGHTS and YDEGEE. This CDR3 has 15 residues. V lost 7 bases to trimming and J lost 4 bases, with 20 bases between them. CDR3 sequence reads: CASGVNLRDGTEAFF. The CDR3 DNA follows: TGTGCCAGCGGCGTAAACCTCAGGGATGGCACTGAAGCTTTCTTT.

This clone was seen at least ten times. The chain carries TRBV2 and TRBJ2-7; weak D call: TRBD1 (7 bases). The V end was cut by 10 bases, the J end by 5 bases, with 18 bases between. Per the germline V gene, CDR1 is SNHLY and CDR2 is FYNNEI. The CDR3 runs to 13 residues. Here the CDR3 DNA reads TGTGCCATCGTACAGGGGAGGAATGACGAGCAGTACTTC. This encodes CAIVQGRNDEQYF.

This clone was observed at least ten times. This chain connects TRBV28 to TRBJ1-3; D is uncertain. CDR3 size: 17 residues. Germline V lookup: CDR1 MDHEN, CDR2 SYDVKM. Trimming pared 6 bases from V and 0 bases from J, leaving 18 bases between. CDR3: CASRQRGLESSGNTIYF. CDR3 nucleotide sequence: TGTGCCAGCAGGCAGAGAGGGTTGGAAAGCTCTGGAAACACCATATATTTT.

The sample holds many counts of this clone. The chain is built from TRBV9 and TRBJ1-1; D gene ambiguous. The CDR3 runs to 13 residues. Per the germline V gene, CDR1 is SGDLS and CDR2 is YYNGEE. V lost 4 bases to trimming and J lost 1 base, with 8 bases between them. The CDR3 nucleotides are TGTGCCAGCAGCCCACGGGGGAACACTGAAGCTTTCTTT. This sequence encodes CASSPRGNTEAFF.

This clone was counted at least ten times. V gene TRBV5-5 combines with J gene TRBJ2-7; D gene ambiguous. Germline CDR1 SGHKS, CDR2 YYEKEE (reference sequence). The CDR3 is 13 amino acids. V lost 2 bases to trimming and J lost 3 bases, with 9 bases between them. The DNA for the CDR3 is TGTGCCAGCAGCTTATCCAGGTACTACGAGCAGTACTTC. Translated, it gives CASSLSRYYEQYF. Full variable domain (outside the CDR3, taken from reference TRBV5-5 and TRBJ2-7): DAGVTQSPTHLIKTRGQQVTLRCSPISGHKSVSWYQQVLGQGPQFIFQYYEKEERGRGNFPDRFSARQFPNYSSELNVNALLLGDSALYLCASSLSRYYEQYFGPGTRLTVT.

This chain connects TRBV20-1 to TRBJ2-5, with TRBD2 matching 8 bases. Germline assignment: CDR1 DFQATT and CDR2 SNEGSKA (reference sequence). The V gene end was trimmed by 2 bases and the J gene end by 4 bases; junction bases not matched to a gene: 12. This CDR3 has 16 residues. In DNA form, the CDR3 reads TGCAGTGCTAGAAAAGGGGGGATCGGGACTAGAGAGACCCAGTACTTC. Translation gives CSARKGGIGTRETQYF.

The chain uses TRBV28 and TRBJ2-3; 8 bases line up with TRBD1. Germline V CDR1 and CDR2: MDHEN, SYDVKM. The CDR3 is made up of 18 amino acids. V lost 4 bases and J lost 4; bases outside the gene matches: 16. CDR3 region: CASSSNRGWVGSPDTQYF. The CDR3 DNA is TGTGCCAGCAGTTCGAACAGGGGGTGGGTCGGGTCACCAGATACGCAGTATTTT.

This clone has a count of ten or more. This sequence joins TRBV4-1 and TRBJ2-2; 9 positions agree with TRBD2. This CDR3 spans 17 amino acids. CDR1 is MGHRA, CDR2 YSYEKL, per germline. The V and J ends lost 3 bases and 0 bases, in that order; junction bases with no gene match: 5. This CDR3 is CASSQETSGTNTGELFF. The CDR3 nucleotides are TGCGCCAGCAGCCAGGAGACTAGCGGTACGAACACCGGGGAGCTGTTTTTT.

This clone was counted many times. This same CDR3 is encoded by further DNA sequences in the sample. CDR3 in amino acids: CASSYTSTDTQYF. The CDR3 DNA follows: TGTGCCAGCAGCTACACCTCCACAGATACGCAGTATTTT. V usage is TRBV7-3 and J usage is TRBJ2-3; D remains ambiguous. The germline V gene encodes CDR1 SGHTA and CDR2 FQGTGA. V shed 4 bases and J shed 2 bases, with 7 bases lying between them. The CDR3 spans 13 residues. Filled out from reference TRBV7-3 and TRBJ2-3, the complete variable domain reads GAGVSQTPSNKVTEKGKYVELRCDPISGHTALYWYRQSLGQGPEFLIYFQGTGAADDSGLPNDRFFAVRPEGSVSTLKIQRTERGDSAVYLCASSYTSTDTQYFGPGTRLTVL.

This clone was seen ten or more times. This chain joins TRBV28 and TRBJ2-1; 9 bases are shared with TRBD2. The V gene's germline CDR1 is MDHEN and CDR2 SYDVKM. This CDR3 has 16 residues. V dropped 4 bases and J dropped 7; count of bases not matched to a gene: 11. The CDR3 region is CASSSGGREGQNEQFF. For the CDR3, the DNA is TGTGCCAGCAGTTCCGGGGGGCGGGAGGGCCAAAATGAGCAGTTCTTC.

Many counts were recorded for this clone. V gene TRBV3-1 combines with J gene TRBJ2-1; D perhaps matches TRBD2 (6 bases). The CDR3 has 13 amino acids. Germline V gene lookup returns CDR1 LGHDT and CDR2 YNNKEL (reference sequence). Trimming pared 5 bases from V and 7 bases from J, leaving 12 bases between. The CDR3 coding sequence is TGTGCCAGCAGCAGGGACTCTTCAAATGAGCAGTTCTTC. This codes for CASSRDSSNEQFF.

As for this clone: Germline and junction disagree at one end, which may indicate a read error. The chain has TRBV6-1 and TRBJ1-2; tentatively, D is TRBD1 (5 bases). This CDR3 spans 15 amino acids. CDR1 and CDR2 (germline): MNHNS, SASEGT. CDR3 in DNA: TGTGCCAGCAGTGATGGGGGAGGAGGTAACTATGGCTACATCTTC. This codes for CASSDGGGGNYGYIF.

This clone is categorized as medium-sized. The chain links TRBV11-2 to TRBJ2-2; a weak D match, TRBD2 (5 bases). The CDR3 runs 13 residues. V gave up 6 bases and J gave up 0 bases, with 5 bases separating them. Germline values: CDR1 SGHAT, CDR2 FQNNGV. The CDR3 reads CASRLANTGELFF. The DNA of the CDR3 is TGTGCCAGCAGACTAGCGAACACCGGGGAGCTGTTTTTT.

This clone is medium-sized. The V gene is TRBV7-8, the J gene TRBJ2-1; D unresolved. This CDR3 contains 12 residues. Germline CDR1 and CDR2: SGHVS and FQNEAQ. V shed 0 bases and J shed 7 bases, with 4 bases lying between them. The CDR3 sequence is CASSLALNEQFF. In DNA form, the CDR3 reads TGTGCCAGCAGCTTAGCGCTGAATGAGCAGTTCTTC.

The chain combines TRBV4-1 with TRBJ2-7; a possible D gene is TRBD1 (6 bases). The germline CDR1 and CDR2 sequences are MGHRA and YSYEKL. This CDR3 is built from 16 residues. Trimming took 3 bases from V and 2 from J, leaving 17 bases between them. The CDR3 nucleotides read TGCGCCAGCAGCCAGATGGACAGCTTCCCACCCTACGAGCAGTACTTC. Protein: CASSQMDSFPPYEQYF.

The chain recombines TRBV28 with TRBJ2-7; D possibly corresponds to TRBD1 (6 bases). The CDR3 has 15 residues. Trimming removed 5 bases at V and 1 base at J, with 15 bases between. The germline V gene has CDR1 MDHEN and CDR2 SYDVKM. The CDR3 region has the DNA TGTGCCAGCAGTCCAAAAAGGGGGATATCCTACGAGCAGTACTTC. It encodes CASSPKRGISYEQYF.

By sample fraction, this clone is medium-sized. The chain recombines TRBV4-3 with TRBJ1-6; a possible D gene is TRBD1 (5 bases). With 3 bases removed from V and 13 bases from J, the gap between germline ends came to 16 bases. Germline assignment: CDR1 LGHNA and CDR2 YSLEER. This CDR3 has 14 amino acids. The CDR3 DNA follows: TGCGCCAGCAGCCAGGACACAGCTGTCGGGCCCCTCCACTTT. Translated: CASSQDTAVGPLHF.

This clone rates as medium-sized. The CDR3 region is CASSSPEGEQYF. CDR3 nucleotides: TGTGCCAGCAGTTCACCAGAGGGCGAGCAGTACTTC. The chain uses TRBV27 and TRBJ2-7, with D perhaps matching TRBD2 (5 bases). Trimming shortened V by 4 bases and J by 6 bases, and 10 bases separated the two germline ends. Germline CDR1 and CDR2: MNHEY and SMNVEV (reference sequence). The CDR3 spans 12 residues.

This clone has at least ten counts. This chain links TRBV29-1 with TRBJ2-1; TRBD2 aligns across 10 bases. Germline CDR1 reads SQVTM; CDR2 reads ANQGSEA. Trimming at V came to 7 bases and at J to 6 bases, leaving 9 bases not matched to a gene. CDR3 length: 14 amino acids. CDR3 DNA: TGCAGCGCCAGTAGCGGGAGGACCCCCAATGAGCAGTTCTTC. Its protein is CSASSGRTPNEQFF.

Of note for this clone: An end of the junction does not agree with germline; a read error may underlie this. The CDR3 DNA reads as TGTGCCAGCAGCAAGACAGATTTGGTACTAGCGGGAGGGCCTTCCTGCAATGAGCAGTTCTTC. Translation: CASSKTDLVLAGGPSCNEQFF. The rearrangement joins TRBV6-6 to TRBJ2-1; 13 bases are shared with TRBD2. CDR3 size: 21 residues. Germline-derived CDR1 and CDR2 are MNHNY and SVGAGI (reference sequence).

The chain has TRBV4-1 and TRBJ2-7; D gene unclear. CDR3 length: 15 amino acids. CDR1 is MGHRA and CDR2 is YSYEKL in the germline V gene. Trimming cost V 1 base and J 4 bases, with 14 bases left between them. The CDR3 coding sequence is TGCGCCAGCAGCCAAGCCGTATACCAGGAGTACGAGCAGTACTTC. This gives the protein CASSQAVYQEYEQYF.

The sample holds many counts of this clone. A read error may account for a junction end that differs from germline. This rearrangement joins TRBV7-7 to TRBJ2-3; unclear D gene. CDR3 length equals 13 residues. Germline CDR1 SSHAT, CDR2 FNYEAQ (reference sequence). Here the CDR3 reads CASSSDLADTQYF. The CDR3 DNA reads TGTGCTAGCAGCTCCGACCTGGCAGATACGCAGTATTTT.

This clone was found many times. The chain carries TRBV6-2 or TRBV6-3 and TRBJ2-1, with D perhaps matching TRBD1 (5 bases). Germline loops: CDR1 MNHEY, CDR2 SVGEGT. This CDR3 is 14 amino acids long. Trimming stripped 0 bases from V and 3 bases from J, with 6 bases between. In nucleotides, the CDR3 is TGTGCCAGCAGTTACTCGACAGACTACAATGAGCAGTTCTTC. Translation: CASSYSTDYNEQFF.

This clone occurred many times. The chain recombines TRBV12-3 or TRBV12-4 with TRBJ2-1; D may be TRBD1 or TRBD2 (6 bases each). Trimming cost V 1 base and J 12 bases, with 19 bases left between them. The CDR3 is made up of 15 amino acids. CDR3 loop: CASSLEVAEGGAQFF. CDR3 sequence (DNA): TGTGCCAGCAGTTTAGAAGTAGCGGAGGGGGGAGCGCAGTTCTTC.